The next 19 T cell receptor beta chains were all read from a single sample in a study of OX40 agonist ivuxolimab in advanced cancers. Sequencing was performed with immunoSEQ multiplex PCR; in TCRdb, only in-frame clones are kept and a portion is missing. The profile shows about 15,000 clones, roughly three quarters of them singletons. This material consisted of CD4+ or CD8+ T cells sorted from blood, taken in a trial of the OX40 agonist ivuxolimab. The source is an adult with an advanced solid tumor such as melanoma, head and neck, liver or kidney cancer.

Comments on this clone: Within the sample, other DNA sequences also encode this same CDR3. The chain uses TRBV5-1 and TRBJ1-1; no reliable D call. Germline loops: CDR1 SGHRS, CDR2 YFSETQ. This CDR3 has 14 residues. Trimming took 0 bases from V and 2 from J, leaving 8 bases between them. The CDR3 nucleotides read TGCGCCAGCAGCTTGGGTTGGGGAAACACTGAAGCTTTCTTT. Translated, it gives CASSLGWGNTEAFF.

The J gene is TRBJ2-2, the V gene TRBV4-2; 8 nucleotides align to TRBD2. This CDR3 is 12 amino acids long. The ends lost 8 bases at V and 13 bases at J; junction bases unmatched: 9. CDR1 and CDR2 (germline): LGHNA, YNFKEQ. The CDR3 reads CASGTGGEVLFF. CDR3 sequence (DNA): TGTGCCAGCGGCACCGGGGGGGAGGTGCTGTTTTTT.

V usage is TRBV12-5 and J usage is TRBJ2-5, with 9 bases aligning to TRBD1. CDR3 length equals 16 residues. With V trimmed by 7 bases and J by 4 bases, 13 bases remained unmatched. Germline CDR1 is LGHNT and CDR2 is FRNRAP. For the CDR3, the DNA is TGTGCTAGTGCTGCGCCAGGGACAGGGTTCCGAGAGACCCAGTACTTC. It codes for CASAAPGTGFRETQYF.

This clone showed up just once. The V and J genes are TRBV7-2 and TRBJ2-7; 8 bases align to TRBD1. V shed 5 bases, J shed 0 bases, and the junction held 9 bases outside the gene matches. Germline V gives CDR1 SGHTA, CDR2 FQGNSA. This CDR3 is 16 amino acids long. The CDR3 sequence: CASSTGGHSTSYEQYF. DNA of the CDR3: TGTGCCAGCAGCACAGGGGGACACTCTACCTCCTACGAGCAGTACTTC.

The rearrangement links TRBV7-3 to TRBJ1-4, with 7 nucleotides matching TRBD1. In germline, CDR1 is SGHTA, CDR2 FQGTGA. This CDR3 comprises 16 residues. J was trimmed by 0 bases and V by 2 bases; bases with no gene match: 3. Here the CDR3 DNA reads TGTGCCAGCAGCTTACGAGGGGGCGCAACTAATGAAAAACTGTTTTTT. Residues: CASSLRGGATNEKLFF.

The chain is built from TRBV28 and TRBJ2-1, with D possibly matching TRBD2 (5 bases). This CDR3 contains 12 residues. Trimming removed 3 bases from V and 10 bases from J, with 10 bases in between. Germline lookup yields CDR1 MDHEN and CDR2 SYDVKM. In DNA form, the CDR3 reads TGTGCCAGCAGTTTTCCGGGATTAGAGCAGTTCTTC. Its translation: CASSFPGLEQFF.

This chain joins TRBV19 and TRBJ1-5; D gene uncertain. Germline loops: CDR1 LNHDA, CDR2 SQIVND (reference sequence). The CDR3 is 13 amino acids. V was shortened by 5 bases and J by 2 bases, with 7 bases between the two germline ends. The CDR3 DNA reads TGTGCCAGTAGTCATGGGGGCAATCAGCCCCAGCATTTT. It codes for CASSHGGNQPQHF.

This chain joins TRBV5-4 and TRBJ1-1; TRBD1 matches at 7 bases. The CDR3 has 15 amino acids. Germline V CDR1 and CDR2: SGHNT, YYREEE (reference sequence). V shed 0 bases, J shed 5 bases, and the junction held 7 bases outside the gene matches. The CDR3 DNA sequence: TGTGCCAGCAGCTTGGATACAGGGGTTCGGACTGAAGCTTTCTTT. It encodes CASSLDTGVRTEAFF. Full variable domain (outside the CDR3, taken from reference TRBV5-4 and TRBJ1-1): ETGVTQSPTHLIKTRGQQVTLRCSSQSGHNTVSWYQQALGQGPQFIFQYYREEENGRGNFPPRFSGLQFPNYSSELNVNALELDDSALYLCASSLDTGVRTEAFFGQGTRLTVV.

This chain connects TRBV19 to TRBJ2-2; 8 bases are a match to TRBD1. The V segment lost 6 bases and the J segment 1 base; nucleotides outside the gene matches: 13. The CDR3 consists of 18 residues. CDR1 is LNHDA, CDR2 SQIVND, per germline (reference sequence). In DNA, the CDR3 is TGTGCCAGTAGCCTTCACGGCCCCGGGACAGGGAACACCGGGGAGCTGTTTTTT. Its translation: CASSLHGPGTGNTGELFF.

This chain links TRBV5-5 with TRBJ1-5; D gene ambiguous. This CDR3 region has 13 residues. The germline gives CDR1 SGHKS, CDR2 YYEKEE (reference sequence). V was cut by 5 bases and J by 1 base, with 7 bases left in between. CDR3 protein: CASSFLSNQPQHF. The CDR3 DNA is TGTGCCAGCAGTTTCTTGAGCAATCAGCCCCAGCATTTT.

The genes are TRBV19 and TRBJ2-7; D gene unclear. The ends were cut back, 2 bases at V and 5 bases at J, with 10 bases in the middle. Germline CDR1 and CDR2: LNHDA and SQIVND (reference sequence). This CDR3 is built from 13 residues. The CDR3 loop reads CASSIILQNEQYF. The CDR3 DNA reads TGTGCCAGTAGTATAATATTACAGAACGAGCAGTACTTC.

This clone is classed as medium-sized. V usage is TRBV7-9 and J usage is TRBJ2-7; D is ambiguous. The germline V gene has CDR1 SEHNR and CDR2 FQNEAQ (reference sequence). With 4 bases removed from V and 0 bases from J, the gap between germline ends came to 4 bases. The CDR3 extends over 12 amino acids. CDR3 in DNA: TGTGCCAGCAGCTCATTCTCCTACGAGCAGTACTTC. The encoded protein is CASSSFSYEQYF.

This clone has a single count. CDR3 DNA: TGTGCCAGCAGCGTAGGCCGGGGGTGGACAGCAGATTACAATGAGCAGTTCTTC. It codes for CASSVGRGWTADYNEQFF. This chain links TRBV9 with TRBJ2-1; either TRBD1 or TRBD2 may fit D (6 bases each). The ends were cut back, 0 bases at V and 4 bases at J, with 20 bases in the middle. Per germline, CDR1 SGDLS and CDR2 YYNGEE. This CDR3 region has 18 residues.

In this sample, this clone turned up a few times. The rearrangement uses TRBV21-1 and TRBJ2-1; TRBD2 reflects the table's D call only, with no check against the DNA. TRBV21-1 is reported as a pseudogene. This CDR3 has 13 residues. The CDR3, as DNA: TGTGCCAGCAGTTCTAGCGGGGGGGGCGAGCAGTTCTTC. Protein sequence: CASSSSGGGEQFF.

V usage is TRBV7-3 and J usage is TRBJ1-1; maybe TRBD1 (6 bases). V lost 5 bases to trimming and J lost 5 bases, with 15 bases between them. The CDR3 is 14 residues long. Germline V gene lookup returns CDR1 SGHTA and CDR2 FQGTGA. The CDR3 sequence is CASSTLGGSTEAFF. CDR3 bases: TGTGCCAGCAGCACCCTAGGGGGAAGTACTGAAGCTTTCTTT. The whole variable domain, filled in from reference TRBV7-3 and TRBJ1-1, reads GAGVSQTPSNKVTEKGKYVELRCDPISGHTALYWYRQSLGQGPEFLIYFQGTGAADDSGLPNDRFFAVRPEGSVSTLKIQRTERGDSAVYLCASSTLGGSTEAFFGQGTRLTVV.

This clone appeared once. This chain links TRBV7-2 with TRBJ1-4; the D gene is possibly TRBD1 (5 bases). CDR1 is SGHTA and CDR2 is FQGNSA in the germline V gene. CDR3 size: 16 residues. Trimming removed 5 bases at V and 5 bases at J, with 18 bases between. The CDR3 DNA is TGTGCCAGCAGCCGTCTTGTGACAGCGAGAAATGAAAAACTGTTTTTT. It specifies CASSRLVTARNEKLFF.

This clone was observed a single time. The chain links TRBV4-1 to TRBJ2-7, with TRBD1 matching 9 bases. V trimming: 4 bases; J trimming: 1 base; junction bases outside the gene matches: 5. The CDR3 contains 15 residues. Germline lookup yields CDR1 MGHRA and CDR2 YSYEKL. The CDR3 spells CASSREGTGSYEQYF. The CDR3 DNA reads TGCGCCAGCAGCCGAGAGGGGACAGGGTCCTACGAGCAGTACTTC.

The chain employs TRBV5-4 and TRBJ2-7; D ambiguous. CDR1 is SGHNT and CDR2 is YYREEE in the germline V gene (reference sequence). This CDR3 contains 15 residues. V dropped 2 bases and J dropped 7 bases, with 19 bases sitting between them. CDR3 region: CASSFMGGAYEEQYF. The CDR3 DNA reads TGTGCCAGCAGCTTTATGGGCGGAGCCTACGAAGAGCAGTACTTC.

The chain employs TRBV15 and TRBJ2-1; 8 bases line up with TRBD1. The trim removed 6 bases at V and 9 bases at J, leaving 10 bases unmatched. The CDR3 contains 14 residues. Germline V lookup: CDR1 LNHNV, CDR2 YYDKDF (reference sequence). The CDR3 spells CATRKTGVMVEQFF. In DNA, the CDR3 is TGTGCCACCAGGAAGACAGGGGTTATGGTTGAGCAGTTCTTC.